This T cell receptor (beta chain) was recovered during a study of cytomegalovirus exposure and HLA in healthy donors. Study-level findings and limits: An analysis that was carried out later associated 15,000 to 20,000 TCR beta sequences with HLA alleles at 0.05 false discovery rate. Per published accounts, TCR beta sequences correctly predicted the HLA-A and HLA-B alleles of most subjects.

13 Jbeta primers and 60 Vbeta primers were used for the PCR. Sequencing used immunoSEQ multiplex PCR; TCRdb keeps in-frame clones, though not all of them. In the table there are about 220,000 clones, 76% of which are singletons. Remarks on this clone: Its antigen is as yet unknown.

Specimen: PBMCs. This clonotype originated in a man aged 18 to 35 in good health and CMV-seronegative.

The CDR3 nucleotides are TGTGCCAGCAGTTTGTTGGGGCCGGATGAAGCTTTCTTT. It codes for CASSLLGPDEAFF. The V call is TRBV27, the J call TRBJ1-1, with a weak D call TRBD1 (5 bases). Trimming took 3 bases from V and 7 from J, leaving 12 bases between them. From germline, CDR1 is MNHEY and CDR2 SMNVEV (reference sequence). This CDR3 region has 13 residues.